Each of the 13 T cell receptor beta chains below was sequenced from the same sample in a study of cytomegalovirus exposure and HLA in healthy donors. The PCR contained 60 Vbeta and 13 Jbeta primers. The protocol was immunoSEQ multiplex PCR, while the TCRdb copy is restricted to in-frame clones and leaves out a portion. The sample records about 160,000 clones, less than 80% being singletons. Sequenced material: PBMCs. These receptors were taken from a man aged 35-49 years in good health and CMV-seronegative.

The chain recombines TRBV6-5 with TRBJ2-7; TRBD1 might be the D (6 bases). The CDR3 covers 14 residues. V lost 2 bases and J lost 3, with 11 bases in between. Germline V lookup: CDR1 MNHEY, CDR2 SVGAGI. In DNA form, the CDR3 reads TGTGCCAGCAGTTACCAGCCGGACAGCTACGAGCAGTACTTC. Residues: CASSYQPDSYEQYF.

This clone occurred once. The chain joins TRBV5-1 to TRBJ1-2; 8 bases agree with TRBD1. Germline trimming cut 6 bases from V and 4 bases from J; bases unmatched to any gene: 8. The CDR3 totals 14 residues. Looked up from germline, CDR1 is SGHRS and CDR2 is YFSETQ. CDR3 amino acids: CASTAGGASYGYTF. The DNA for the CDR3 is TGCGCCAGCACCGCAGGGGGCGCCTCCTATGGCTACACCTTC.

The V call is TRBV9, the J call TRBJ2-1, with TRBD2 identical over 10 bases. The CDR3 totals 18 residues. V shed 0 bases and J 3 bases; nucleotides not matched to a gene: 9. CDR1 and CDR2 from the germline V gene are SGDLS and YYNGEE. The DNA of the CDR3 is TGTGCCAGCAGCGTAGCTCCGGCACTAGCGGGGAGCTACAATGAGCAGTTCTTC. This sequence encodes CASSVAPALAGSYNEQFF. The full variable domain, completed using reference TRBV9 and TRBJ2-1, is DSGVTQTPKHLITATGQRVTLRCSPRSGDLSVYWYQQSLDQGLQFLIQYYNGEERAKGNILERFSAQQFPDLHSELNLSSLELGDSALYFCASSVAPALAGSYNEQFFGPGTRLTVL.

The CDR3: CASSPRRSGGALAGELFF. CDR3 bases: TGCGCCAGCAGCCCGCGGAGAAGCGGGGGGGCCCTTGCCGGGGAGCTGTTTTTT. The chain employs TRBV5-1 and TRBJ2-2; 10 positions agree with TRBD2. Germline loops: CDR1 SGHRS, CDR2 YFSETQ. With 4 bases clipped from V and 6 bases from J, the junction kept 15 bases outside the gene matches. This CDR3 is built from 18 residues.

The chain carries TRBV10-3 and TRBJ1-4; the D gene is possibly TRBD1 (6 bases). This CDR3 has 16 residues. Germline lookup yields CDR1 ENHRY and CDR2 SYGVKD. V lost 2 bases to trimming and J lost 7 bases, with 17 bases between them. CDR3 nucleotides: TGTGCCATCAGTGAGACCCGGGGGGGGCTCGGTGAAAAACTGTTTTTT. Protein: CAISETRGGLGEKLFF.

This clone has only a few counts. The chain links TRBV6-6 to TRBJ1-3; maybe TRBD1 (5 bases). Germline V gene lookup returns CDR1 MNHNY and CDR2 SVGAGI (reference sequence). The CDR3 consists of 12 residues. The V and J ends lost 5 bases and 7 bases respectively, with 9 bases between them. Here the CDR3 DNA reads TGTGCCAGCAGTCAAGGGGATAACACCATATATTTT. It encodes CASSQGDNTIYF.

This chain joins TRBV4-2 and TRBJ1-2, with 9 bases aligning to TRBD1. Germline V lookup: CDR1 LGHNA, CDR2 YNFKEQ. CDR3 length: 16 amino acids. V lost 2 bases, J lost 2 bases, and 6 bases stayed unmatched. In nucleotides, the CDR3 is TGTGCCAGCAGCCAAAACGCCGGGACAGGGAACTATGGCTACACCTTC. Amino acid sequence: CASSQNAGTGNYGYTF.

The V call is TRBV19, the J call TRBJ1-2; the match to TRBD1 covers 7 bases. The CDR3 totals 12 residues. CDR1 is LNHDA, CDR2 SQIVND, per germline (reference sequence). Losses at the gene ends were 7 bases for V and 7 bases for J; bases not matched to a gene: 6. CDR3 in amino acids: CASTPDRTGYTF. CDR3 in DNA: TGTGCCAGTACACCGGACAGGACTGGCTACACCTTC.

This clone was recorded only once. This chain uses TRBV9 with TRBJ1-2; possibly TRBD1 for D (5 bases). The germline V gene has CDR1 SGDLS and CDR2 YYNGEE. The CDR3 contains 16 residues. The V gene lost 4 bases and the J gene lost 5 bases, with 21 bases spanning the gap. The CDR3 DNA follows: TGTGCCAGCAGCACCCGGGACCGGGAGTTTGAGTATGGCTACACCTTC. Its protein is CASSTRDREFEYGYTF.

This chain joins TRBV11-2 and TRBJ1-5; no reliable D call. Germline V gene lookup returns CDR1 SGHAT and CDR2 FQNNGV. V lost 1 base and J lost 3, with 13 bases in between. CDR3 length: 16 residues. The CDR3 is CASSLGRGATNQPQHF. The CDR3 DNA reads as TGTGCCAGCAGCTTAGGCCGAGGAGCGACCAATCAGCCCCAGCATTTT.

The V and J genes are TRBV7-2 and TRBJ2-1; 13 bases are shared with TRBD2. V was pared by 4 bases and J by 10 bases, with 7 bases of the junction left unmatched. Germline assignment: CDR1 SGHTA and CDR2 FQGNSA. The CDR3 length is 15 residues. CDR3 residues: CASSWTGTSGEEQFF. CDR3 coding DNA: TGTGCCAGCAGCTGGACCGGGACTAGCGGGGAAGAGCAGTTCTTC.

The genes are TRBV2 and TRBJ2-1, with TRBD2 matching over 11 bases. Germline lookup yields CDR1 SNHLY and CDR2 FYNNEI. V lost 6 bases and J lost 4; bases outside the gene matches: 14. CDR3 length: 18 residues. CDR3 loop: CASRILAGAHTTYNEQFF. CDR3 sequence (DNA): TGTGCCAGCAGAATACTAGCGGGGGCCCACACCACATACAATGAGCAGTTCTTC.

This clone was detected only a few times. The gene calls are TRBV5-1 and TRBJ1-2; 8 bases are shared with TRBD1. Trimming at V came to 4 bases and at J to 4 bases, leaving 9 bases not matched to a gene. Germline lookup yields CDR1 SGHRS and CDR2 YFSETQ. The CDR3 has 15 amino acids. In nucleotides, the CDR3 is TGCGCCAGCAGCGAACAATCAGGGGGCTCCTATGGCTACACCTTC. Amino acid sequence: CASSEQSGGSYGYTF.